This T cell receptor beta chain emerged from a study of shared clonotypes between healthy human individuals. Study results and limitations: An effect of sequencing depth on clonotype sharing among donors was expected. The study found about 5% of naive CD4 clonotypes shared across several donors.

Profiling relied on immunoSEQ multiplex PCR, and the TCRdb table lists in-frame clones only, not all of them. The repertoire holds about 670,000 clones, with less than 80% as singletons. With regard to this clone: The target antigen is unknown.

V shed 8 bases and J shed 6 bases, with 10 bases lying between them. From germline, CDR1 is ENHRY and CDR2 SYGVKD. The CDR3 length is 11 residues. This TCR derives from a woman aged 30 to 39 in good health. The sequencing sample was made of memory CD4+ T cells sorted from blood. The subset: CD45RA-negative fraction. This chain uses TRBV10-3 with TRBJ1-2; D remains ambiguous. The DNA for the CDR3 is TGTGCCATCCAGACGGACGATGGCTACACCTTC. As protein: CAIQTDDGYTF.